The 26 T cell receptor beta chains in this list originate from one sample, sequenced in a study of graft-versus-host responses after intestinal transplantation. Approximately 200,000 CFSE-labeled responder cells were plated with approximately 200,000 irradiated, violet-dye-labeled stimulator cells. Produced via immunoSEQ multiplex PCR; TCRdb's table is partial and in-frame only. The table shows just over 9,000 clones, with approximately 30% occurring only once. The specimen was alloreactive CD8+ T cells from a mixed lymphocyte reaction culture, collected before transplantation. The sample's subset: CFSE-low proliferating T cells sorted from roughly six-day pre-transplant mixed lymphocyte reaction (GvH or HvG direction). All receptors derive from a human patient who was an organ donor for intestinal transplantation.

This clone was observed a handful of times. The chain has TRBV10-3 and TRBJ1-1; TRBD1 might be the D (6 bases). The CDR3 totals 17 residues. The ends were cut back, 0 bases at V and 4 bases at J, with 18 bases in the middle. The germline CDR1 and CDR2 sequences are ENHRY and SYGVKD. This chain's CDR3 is CAISESETGVVATEAFF. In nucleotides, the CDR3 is TGTGCCATCAGTGAGTCTGAGACAGGAGTAGTGGCCACTGAAGCTTTCTTT.

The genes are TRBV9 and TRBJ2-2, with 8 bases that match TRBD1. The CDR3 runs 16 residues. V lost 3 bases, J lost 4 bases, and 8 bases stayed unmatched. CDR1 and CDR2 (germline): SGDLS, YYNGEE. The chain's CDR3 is CASSAPGTGLTGELFF. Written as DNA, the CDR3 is TGTGCCAGCAGCGCCCCCGGGACAGGACTCACCGGGGAGCTGTTTTTT.

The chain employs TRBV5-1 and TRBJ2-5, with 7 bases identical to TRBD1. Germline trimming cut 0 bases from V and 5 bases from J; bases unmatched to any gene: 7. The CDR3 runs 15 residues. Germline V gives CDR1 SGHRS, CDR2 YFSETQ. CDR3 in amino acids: CASSLGTGAGETQYF. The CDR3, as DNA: TGCGCCAGCAGCTTGGGCACAGGGGCGGGCGAGACCCAGTACTTC.

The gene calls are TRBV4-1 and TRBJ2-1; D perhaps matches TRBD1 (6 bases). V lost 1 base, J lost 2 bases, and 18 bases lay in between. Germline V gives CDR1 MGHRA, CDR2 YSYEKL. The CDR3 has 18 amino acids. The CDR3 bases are TGCGCCAGCAGCCAAGGTCTGGGCTACAGGGAGCCCTACAATGAGCAGTTCTTC. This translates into CASSQGLGYREPYNEQFF.

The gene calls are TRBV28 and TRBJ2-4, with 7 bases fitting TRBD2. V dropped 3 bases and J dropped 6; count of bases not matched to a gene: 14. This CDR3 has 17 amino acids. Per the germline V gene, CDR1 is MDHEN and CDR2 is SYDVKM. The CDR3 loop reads CASSLTLAGAAPNIQYF. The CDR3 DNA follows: TGTGCCAGCAGTTTGACTTTGGCGGGAGCTGCCCCAAACATTCAGTACTTC.

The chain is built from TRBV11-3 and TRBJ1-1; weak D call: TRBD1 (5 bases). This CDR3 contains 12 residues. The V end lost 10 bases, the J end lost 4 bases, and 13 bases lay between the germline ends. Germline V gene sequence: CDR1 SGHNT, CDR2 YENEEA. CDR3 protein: CATLDTGTEAFF. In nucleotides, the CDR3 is TGTGCCACGCTGGACACGGGCACTGAAGCTTTCTTT.

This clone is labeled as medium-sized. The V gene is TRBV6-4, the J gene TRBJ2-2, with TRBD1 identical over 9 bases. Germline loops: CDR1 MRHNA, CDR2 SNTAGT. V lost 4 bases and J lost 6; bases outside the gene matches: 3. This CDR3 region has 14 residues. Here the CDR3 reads CASSGQGEAGELFF. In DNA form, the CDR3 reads TGTGCCAGCAGTGGACAGGGGGAAGCCGGGGAGCTGTTTTTT.

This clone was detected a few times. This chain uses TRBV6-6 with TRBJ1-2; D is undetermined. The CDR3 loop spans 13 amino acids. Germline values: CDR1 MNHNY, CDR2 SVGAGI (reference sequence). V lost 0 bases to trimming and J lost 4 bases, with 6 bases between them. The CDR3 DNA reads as TGTGCCAGCAGTTACTCTTACACCTATGGCTACACCTTC. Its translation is CASSYSYTYGYTF.

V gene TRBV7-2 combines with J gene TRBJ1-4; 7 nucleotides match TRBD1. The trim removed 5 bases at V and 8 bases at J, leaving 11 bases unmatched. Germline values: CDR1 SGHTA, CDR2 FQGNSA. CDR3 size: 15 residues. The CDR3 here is CASSPYRGEGEKLFF. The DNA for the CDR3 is TGTGCCAGCAGCCCCTACAGGGGCGAAGGGGAAAAACTGTTTTTT.

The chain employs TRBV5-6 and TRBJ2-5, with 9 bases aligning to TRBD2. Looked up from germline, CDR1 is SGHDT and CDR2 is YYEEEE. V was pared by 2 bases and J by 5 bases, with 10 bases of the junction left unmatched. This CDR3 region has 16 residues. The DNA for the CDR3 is TGTGCCAGCAGCTTTGGCGGGGGGGGCTCGGTGGAGACCCAGTACTTC. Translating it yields CASSFGGGGSVETQYF. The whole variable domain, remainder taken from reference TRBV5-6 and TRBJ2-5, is DAGVTQSPTHLIKTRGQQVTLRCSPKSGHDTVSWYQQALGQGPQFIFQYYEEEERQRGNFPDRFSGHQFPNYSSELNVNALLLGDSALYLCASSFGGGGSVETQYFGPGTRLLVL.

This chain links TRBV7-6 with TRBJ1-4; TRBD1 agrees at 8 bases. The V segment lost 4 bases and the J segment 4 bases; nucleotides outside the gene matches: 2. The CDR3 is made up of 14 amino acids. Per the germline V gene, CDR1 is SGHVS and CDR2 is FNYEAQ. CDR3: CASSSTGGNEKLFF. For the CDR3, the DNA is TGTGCCAGCAGCTCCACAGGGGGTAATGAAAAACTGTTTTTT.

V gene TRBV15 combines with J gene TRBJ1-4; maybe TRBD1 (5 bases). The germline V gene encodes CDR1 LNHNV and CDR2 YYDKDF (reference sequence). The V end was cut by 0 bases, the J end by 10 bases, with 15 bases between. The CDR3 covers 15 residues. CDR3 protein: CATSRDARAGGKLFF. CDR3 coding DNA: TGTGCCACCAGCAGAGATGCCAGGGCCGGGGGAAAACTGTTTTTT. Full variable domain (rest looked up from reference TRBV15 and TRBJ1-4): DAMVIQNPRYQVTQFGKPVTLSCSQTLNHNVMYWYQQKSSQAPKLLFHYYDKDFNNEADTPDNFQSRRPNTSFCFLDIRSPGLGDTAMYLCATSRDARAGGKLFFGSGTQLSVL.

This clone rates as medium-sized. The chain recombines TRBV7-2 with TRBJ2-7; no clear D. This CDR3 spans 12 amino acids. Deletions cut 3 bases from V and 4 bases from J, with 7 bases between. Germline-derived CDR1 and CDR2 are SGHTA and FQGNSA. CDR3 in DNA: TGTGCCAGCAGCTTTGGCCGTTACGAGCAGTACTTC. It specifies CASSFGRYEQYF.

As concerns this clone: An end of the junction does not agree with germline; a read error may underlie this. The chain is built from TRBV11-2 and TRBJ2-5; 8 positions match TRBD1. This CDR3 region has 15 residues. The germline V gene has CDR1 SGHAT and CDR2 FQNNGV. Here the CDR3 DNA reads TGTGCCAACAGCTTAGGAGACAGGGGCCAAGAGACCCAGTACTTC. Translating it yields CANSLGDRGQETQYF.

CDR3 sequence (DNA): TGTGCCAGCAGCTTACATGGACAGGGGTTGGGCGAGCAGTACTTC. It specifies CASSLHGQGLGEQYF. This rearrangement joins TRBV11-2 to TRBJ2-7; 9 bases align to TRBD1. Germline V gene sequence: CDR1 SGHAT, CDR2 FQNNGV. The CDR3 has 15 residues. The J segment lost 6 bases and the V segment lost 2 bases, leaving 8 bases of the junction unmatched.

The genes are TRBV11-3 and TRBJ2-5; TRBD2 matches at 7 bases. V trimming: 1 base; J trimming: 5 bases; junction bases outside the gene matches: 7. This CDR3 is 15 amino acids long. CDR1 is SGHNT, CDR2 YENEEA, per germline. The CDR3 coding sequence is TGTGCCAGCAGCTTAGGTTTGGGTAGCGGGGAGACCCAGTACTTC. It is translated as CASSLGLGSGETQYF.

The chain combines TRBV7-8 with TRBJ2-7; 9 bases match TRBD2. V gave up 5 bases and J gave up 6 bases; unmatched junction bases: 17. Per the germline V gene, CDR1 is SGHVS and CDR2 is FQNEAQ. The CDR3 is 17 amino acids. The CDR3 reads CASSLPRGREGQGEQYF. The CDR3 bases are TGTGCCAGCAGCCTCCCCCGTGGGCGGGAGGGCCAGGGCGAGCAGTACTTC. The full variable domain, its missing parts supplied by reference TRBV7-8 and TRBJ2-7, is GAGVSQSPRYKVAKRGQDVALRCDPISGHVSLFWYQQALGQGPEFLTYFQNEAQLDKSGLPSDRFFAERPEGSVSTLKIQRTQQEDSAVYLCASSLPRGREGQGEQYFGPGTRLTVT.

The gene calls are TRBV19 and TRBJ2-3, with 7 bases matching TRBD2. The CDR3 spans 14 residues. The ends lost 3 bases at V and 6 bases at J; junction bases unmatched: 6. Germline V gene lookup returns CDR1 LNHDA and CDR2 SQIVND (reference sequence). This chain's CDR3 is CASSISEGGDTQYF. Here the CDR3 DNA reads TGTGCCAGTAGTATTTCCGAGGGAGGGGATACGCAGTATTTT.

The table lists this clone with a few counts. Here the CDR3 reads CASSPEGTGTEAFF. The CDR3, as DNA: TGTGCCAGCAGCCCTGAGGGTACGGGCACTGAAGCTTTCTTT. This chain joins TRBV7-9 and TRBJ1-1, with D unclear. CDR3 length: 14 residues. Germline CDR1 is SEHNR and CDR2 is FQNEAQ (reference sequence). The germline V and J ends were trimmed by 5 bases and 4 bases, with 14 bases remaining between them.

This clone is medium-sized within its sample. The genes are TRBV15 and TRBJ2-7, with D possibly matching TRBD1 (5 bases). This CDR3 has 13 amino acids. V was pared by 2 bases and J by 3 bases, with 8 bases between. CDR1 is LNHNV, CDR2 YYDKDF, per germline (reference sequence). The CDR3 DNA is TGTGCCACCAGCAGACCAACAGGCTACGAGCAGTACTTC. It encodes CATSRPTGYEQYF.

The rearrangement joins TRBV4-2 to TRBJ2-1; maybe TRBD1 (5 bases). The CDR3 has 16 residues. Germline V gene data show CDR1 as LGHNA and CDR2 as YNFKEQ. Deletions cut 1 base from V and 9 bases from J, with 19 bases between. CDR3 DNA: TGTGCCAGCAGCCAAGGGGTTAGGACAATATGGGGTGAGCAGTTCTTC. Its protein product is CASSQGVRTIWGEQFF.

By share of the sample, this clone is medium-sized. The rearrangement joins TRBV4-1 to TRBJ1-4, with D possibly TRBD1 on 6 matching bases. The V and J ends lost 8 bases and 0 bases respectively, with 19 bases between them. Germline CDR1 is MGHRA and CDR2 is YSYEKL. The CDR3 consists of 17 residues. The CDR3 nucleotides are TGCGCCAGCGGCAGGCAGGGGACCCCGGCAACTAATGAAAAACTGTTTTTT. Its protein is CASGRQGTPATNEKLFF.

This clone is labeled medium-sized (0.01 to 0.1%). The CDR3 here is CASSEGTAGNTIYF. CDR3 nucleotides: TGTGCCAGCAGTGAGGGCACGGCTGGAAACACCATATATTTT. This chain uses TRBV25-1 with TRBJ1-3; D not certain. Germline assignment: CDR1 MGHDK and CDR2 SYGVNS. CDR3 size: 14 residues. V was pared by 3 bases and J by 2 bases, with 8 bases between.

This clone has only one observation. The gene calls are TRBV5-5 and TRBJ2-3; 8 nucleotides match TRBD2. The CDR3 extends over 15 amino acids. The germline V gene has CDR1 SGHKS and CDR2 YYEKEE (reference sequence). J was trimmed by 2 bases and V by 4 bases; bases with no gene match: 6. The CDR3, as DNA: TGTGCCAGCAGCGGGGGGACTAGACTCACAGATACGCAGTATTTT. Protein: CASSGGTRLTDTQYF.

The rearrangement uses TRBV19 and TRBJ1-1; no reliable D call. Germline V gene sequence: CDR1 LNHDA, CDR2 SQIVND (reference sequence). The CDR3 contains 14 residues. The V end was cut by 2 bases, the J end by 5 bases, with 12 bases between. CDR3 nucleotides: TGTGCCAGTAGTATATGGGAGGGTGGGACTGAAGCTTTCTTT. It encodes CASSIWEGGTEAFF.

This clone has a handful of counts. The DNA of the CDR3 is TGTGCCAGCAGCTTTGGCAGGGGCGAGCAGTACTTC. The encoded protein is CASSFGRGEQYF. The chain couples TRBV11-3 to TRBJ2-7, with TRBD1 as a possible D gene (6 bases). This CDR3 comprises 12 residues. Germline V gives CDR1 SGHNT, CDR2 YENEEA. Trimming removed 3 bases at V and 6 bases at J, with 9 bases between.